Listed below are T cell receptor beta chains from one sample, sequenced in a study of low-dose radiotherapy and immunotherapy resistance in tumors. MiXCR was run by TCRdb on the reads, yielding one entry per CDR3 protein. Of roughly 50,000 distinct CDR3 sequences listed, roughly 33% were seen once; the top ten hold less than 9.5%. The material was PBMCs, obtained after low-dose radiotherapy plus immunotherapy. Source of these receptors: a male donor with rectosigmoid adenocarcinoma. Each CDR3 is given with its conserved first and last residue. A D gene is named only where the DNA matches it firmly. Not every row has a clone size; where given, it reads once, few, many or a size class.

j_gene | v_gene | abundance | d_gene | CDR3nt | CDR3aa
TRBJ2-7 | TRBV14 | many | NA | TGTGCCAGCAGCCAGGGGGTAGGCTACGAGCAGTACTTC | CASSQGVGYEQYF
TRBJ2-5 | TRBV5-6 | many | NA | TGTGCCAGCAGCTTGTGGCGGGGGCGGGAGACCCAGTACTTC | CASSLWRGRETQYF
TRBJ2-1 | TRBV27 | many | NA | TGTGCCAGCAGTTTAAATACTAACAATGAGCAGTTCTTC | CASSLNTNNEQFF
TRBJ2-7 | TRBV28 | few | TRBD2 | TGTGCCAGCAGCCCAACTAGCGGTCCCTTTTACGAGCAGTACTTC | CASSPTSGPFYEQYF
TRBJ1-1 | TRBV5-1 | many | TRBD1 | TGCGCCAGCAGCTCGCCGGGACAGGGCCTCATGAACACTGAAGCTTTCTTT | CASSSPGQGLMNTEAFF
TRBJ2-3 | TRBV29-1 | many | TRBD2 | TGCAGCGTTGAAGGACTAGCGGGGCCAGATACGCAGTATTTT | CSVEGLAGPDTQYF
TRBJ1-6 | TRBV28 | once | NA | TGTGCCAGCAGTTTCCGCCCTCGCCGAATTTATAATTCACCCCTCCACTTT | CASSFRPRRIYNSPLHF
TRBJ2-7 | TRBV15 | NA | NA | TGTGCCACCAGCAGGCCGAATGAGGCCTACGAGCAGTACTTC | CATSRPNEAYEQYF
TRBJ1-2 | TRBV27 | NA | TRBD1 | TGTGCCAGCAAGGCACAGGGGGAAAACTATGGCTACACCTTC | CASKAQGENYGYTF
TRBJ2-5 | TRBV2 | NA | TRBD2 | TGTGCCAGCAGTGTGGGGACTACCGTGGGAGAGACCCAGTACTTC | CASSVGTTVGETQYF
TRBJ2-4 | TRBV27 | once | TRBD1 | TGTGCCAGCAGTCCCCTCCGGACAGGGATAAGGGTGGGAGCCAAAAACATTCAGTACTTC | CASSPLRTGIRVGAKNIQYF
TRBJ2-5 | TRBV28 | many | NA | TGTGCCAGCAGTTTAGGGCGGGGAGCAGGACGAGAGACCCAGTACTTC | CASSLGRGAGRETQYF
TRBJ2-1 | TRBV5-1 | few | TRBD1 | TGCGCCAGCAGCGGACAGGGTCATGGGCAGTTCTTC | CASSGQGHGQFF
TRBJ1-5 | TRBV4-2 | NA | NA | TGTGCCAGCAGCCAAGATCGAGTGTTATCCCATCAGCCCCAGCATTTT | CASSQDRVLSHQPQHF
TRBJ2-1 | TRBV7-2 | many | NA | TGTGCCAGCAGCCGACCACAAGGGGATGAGCAGTTCTTC | CASSRPQGDEQFF
TRBJ2-7 | TRBV15 | many | NA | TGTGCCACCAGCAGAGATCCAAAAACAGTCAAAAGGAGCTCCTACGAGCAGTACTTC | CATSRDPKTVKRSSYEQYF
TRBJ2-5 | TRBV7-9 | many | NA | TGTGCCAGCAGCCAAGCAGAGACCCAGTACTTC | CASSQAETQYF
TRBJ2-7 | TRBV7-8 | many | NA | TGTGCCAGCAGCACCACTAGCAACTCCTACGAGCAGTACTTC | CASSTTSNSYEQYF
TRBJ2-1 | TRBV5-6 | medium-sized | NA | TGTGCCAGCAGCTTCCTCCTTGAGCAGTTCTTC | CASSFLLEQFF
TRBJ2-1 | TRBV4-1 | many | TRBD2 | TGCGCCAGCAGCCAAAGGGAACTAGCGGCCTCCTACAATGAGCAGTTCTTC | CASSQRELAASYNEQFF
TRBJ2-3 | TRBV28 | NA | NA | TGTGCCAGCAGTTTAAGTTGGAAGCAGTGGTATTTT | CASSLSWKQWYF
TRBJ2-4 | TRBV25-1 | many | NA | TGTGCCAGCAGTGTAACGGCGTGGCAGGGTTACATTCAGTACTTC | CASSVTAWQGYIQYF
TRBJ1-2 | TRBV14 | many | NA | TGTGCCAGCAGCCAAGATCTAGGGAGCGGCTATGGCTACACCTTC | CASSQDLGSGYGYTF
TRBJ1-6 | TRBV4-2 | NA | NA | TGTGCCAGCAGCCAAGAGGTCGTTAGCGACAGCGGTTCACCCCTCCACTTT | CASSQEVVSDSGSPLHF
TRBJ2-5 | TRBV27 | many | NA | TGTGCCAGCAGTCCAGAGGATTTGTCCCAAGAGACCCAGTACTTC | CASSPEDLSQETQYF
TRBJ1-1 | TRBV28 | few | NA | TGTGCCACCCAAAGACAGACTTTGAACACTGAAGCTTTCTTT | CATQRQTLNTEAFF
TRBJ1-3 | TRBV12-3/TRBV12-4 | NA | NA | TGTGCCAGCAGTCCCTCCCCCTCCTCTGGAAACACCATATATTTT | CASSPSPSSGNTIYF
TRBJ2-6 | TRBV29-1 | many | NA | TGCAGCGTTGAAACGGAGGGACCCGGGTCTGGGGCCAACGTCCTGACTTTC | CSVETEGPGSGANVLTF
TRBJ2-1 | TRBV29-1 | NA | NA | TGCAGCGTGAGGGCGGGGACGGCGGGGGCATATGAGCAGTTCTTC | CSVRAGTAGAYEQFF
TRBJ2-3 | TRBV18 | few | NA | TGTGCCAGCTCAGGAGGGTCGGGAGCGGACACAGATACGCAGTATTTT | CASSGGSGADTDTQYF
TRBJ2-7 | TRBV5-1 | NA | TRBD1 | TGCGCCAGCAGCTCCGGACAGGGAGGAATCGAGCAGTACTTC | CASSSGQGGIEQYF
TRBJ2-3 | TRBV28 | NA | NA | TGTGCCAGCAGTTCAATTCCCGTGGGCACAGATACGCAGTATTTT | CASSSIPVGTDTQYF
TRBJ2-7 | TRBV29-1 | many | NA | TGCAGCGCCCGGGACGTCTACGAGCAGTACTTC | CSARDVYEQYF
TRBJ2-7 | TRBV5-1 | few | NA | TGCGCCAGCAGTTCTGAGCCGGTATTTAAGTACTTC | CASSSEPVFKYF
TRBJ2-1 | TRBV23-1 | few | NA | TGCGCCAGCAGTCAATCGAGCCTCGGGGATTCCTACAATGAGCAGTTCTTC | CASSQSSLGDSYNEQFF
TRBJ2-3 | TRBV28 | NA | TRBD2 | TGTGCCAGCACCATAGGCGGGGGAACAGATACGCAGTATTTT | CASTIGGGTDTQYF